The text below deals with one T cell receptor (beta chain). TCRdb's copy holds only in-frame clones and misses some; the assay was immunoSEQ multiplex PCR. Seen here are 45,000 to 55,000 clones, over 75% observed once, and the top ten hold 3% to 3.5%. This specimen comes from a study of blood T cell repertoires in COVID-19. Study context: Specimens from acute and convalescent COVID-19 originated in the United States, Italy and Spain. Nucleic acid was either cDNA or gDNA, and it came from T cells, B-cell-depleted T cells, or PBMCs.

From germline, CDR1 is SGHKS and CDR2 YYEKEE (reference sequence). Trimming took 2 bases from V and 0 from J, leaving 14 bases between them. There are 17 residues in the CDR3. Sequenced input: peripheral blood. The receptor's source is a human donor in a cohort sampled during active COVID-19. V is TRBV5-5 and J is TRBJ2-2; D is unclear. The CDR3 protein is CASSFGSTRANTGELFF. The CDR3 DNA reads as TGTGCCAGCAGCTTCGGGTCTACCCGAGCGAACACCGGGGAGCTGTTTTTT.